The entry below describes one T cell receptor (beta chain). The antigen remains unidentified. The protocol was immunoSEQ multiplex PCR, while the TCRdb copy is restricted to in-frame clones and leaves out a portion. This table holds about 35,000 clones, around 66% found once. Germline CDR1 is WSHSY and CDR2 is SAAADI. The CDR3 spans 14 residues. V gave up 4 bases and J gave up 2 bases, with 11 bases separating them. The record originates from a study of monozygotic twins with cystic fibrosis. At the level of the study: Library input was about 3 micrograms of fragmented DNA, with approximately 14 PCR cycles. Study outcomes and limitations: Low clonality (median 0.0095) suggested a mostly naive repertoire. No link emerged between shared CDR3 counts and age, concordance or severity. Monozygotic CF twins shared more identical nucleotide clonotypes than unrelated patients.

The source is a girl aged 10-17 years with cystic fibrosis. J is TRBJ2-5 and V is TRBV10-2; a weak D match, TRBD2 (5 bases). Sequenced: blood. The CDR3 region is CASSAGLDQETQYF. The DNA of the CDR3 is TGCGCCAGCAGTGCCGGACTGGATCAAGAGACCCAGTACTTC.